The 8 T cell receptor beta chains given below trace back to one sample, sequenced in a study of blood T cell repertoires in COVID-19 (dated by TCRdb to 2020 to 2021). Library prep was done by the immunoSEQ multiplex PCR assay. TCRdb re-hosts the immuneACCESS table, in-frame sequences only. Its copies lack some clones; in the studies checked, an unresolved V gene accounts for under half of them, and the cause for the rest is not known. The sample table lists around 250,000 clones, around 88% of them with a count of one. The top ten clonotypes cover over 1% of the sample. Sequences were obtained from PBMCs or T cells enriched from blood (not recorded which). These receptors all stem from a middle-aged woman with acute COVID-19.

V and J are TRBV15 and TRBJ1-3; D might be TRBD1 (5 bases). V lost 0 bases and J lost 3, with 6 bases in between. The CDR3 spans 14 residues. Germline V gives CDR1 LNHNV, CDR2 YYDKDF (reference sequence). The CDR3 DNA reads TGTGCCACCAGCAGAGACAGGGATGGAAACACCATATATTTT. This gives the protein CATSRDRDGNTIYF.

On this clone itself: An end of the junction does not agree with germline; a read error may underlie this. V usage is TRBV19 and J usage is TRBJ2-1; TRBD1 is a possible D gene (7 bases). Per the germline V gene, CDR1 is LNHDA and CDR2 is SQIVND (reference sequence). This CDR3 is 12 amino acids long. The CDR3 reads CASSTSQGGRVF. The CDR3 DNA reads as TGTGCCAGTAGTACCTCCCAGGGGGGAAGGGTCTTC.

CDR3 nucleotide sequence: TGTGCCAGTAGTATCCCGGGACACGGCTATGGCTACACCTTC. Its protein product is CASSIPGHGYGYTF. V gene TRBV19 combines with J gene TRBJ1-2; possible D gene TRBD1, 6 bases. The ends were cut back, 3 bases at V and 4 bases at J, with 12 bases in the middle. Germline V gives CDR1 LNHDA, CDR2 SQIVND (reference sequence). The CDR3 totals 14 residues. The whole variable domain, filled in from reference TRBV19 and TRBJ1-2, reads DGGITQSPKYLFRKEGQNVTLSCEQNLNHDAMYWYRQDPGQGLRLIYYSQIVNDFQKGDIAEGYSVSREKKESFPLTVTSAQKNPTAFYLCASSIPGHGYGYTFGSGTRLTVV.

This chain connects TRBV19 to TRBJ1-1; TRBD1 might be the D (5 bases). The CDR3 covers 13 residues. V dropped 3 bases and J dropped 10 bases, with 15 bases sitting between them. Germline V CDR1 and CDR2: LNHDA, SQIVND (reference sequence). The DNA for the CDR3 is TGTGCCAGTAGTATCCCGGCGGGGGAAGGAGCTTTCTTT. It yields the protein CASSIPAGEGAFF.

The J gene is TRBJ2-1, the V gene TRBV18, with a tentative D call TRBD2 (6 bases). Trimming removed 4 bases from V and 9 bases from J, with 16 bases in between. The CDR3 totals 14 residues. Germline lookup yields CDR1 KGHSH and CDR2 LQKENI. This CDR3 is CASSLFWGDLEQFF. As DNA, the CDR3 is TGTGCCAGCTCACTCTTTTGGGGGGATCTTGAGCAGTTCTTC.

The chain employs TRBV7-2 and TRBJ1-1; D may be TRBD1 (5 bases). The CDR3 is 18 amino acids. The germline V and J ends were trimmed by 1 base and 4 bases, with 22 bases remaining between them. The V gene's germline CDR1 is SGHTA and CDR2 FQGNSA. The CDR3 bases are TGTGCCAGCAGCTTAGGAGTGGGGGTAGAGGCCGGGGGCACTGAAGCTTTCTTT. It yields the protein CASSLGVGVEAGGTEAFF.

V is TRBV10-2 and J is TRBJ2-1, with TRBD1 identical over 9 bases. J was trimmed by 2 bases and V by 6 bases; bases with no gene match: 2. The CDR3 sequence is 14 residues long. CDR1 is WSHSY, CDR2 SAAADI, per germline. CDR3 sequence (DNA): TGCGCCAGCAGAACAGGGGGCACCTACAATGAGCAGTTCTTC. Translation: CASRTGGTYNEQFF.

This clone was detected only a few times. The rearrangement uses TRBV4-1 and TRBJ2-7; 8 bases are a match to TRBD1. The germline V gene has CDR1 MGHRA and CDR2 YSYEKL. CDR3 length: 16 residues. J was trimmed by 4 bases and V by 0 bases; bases with no gene match: 8. This CDR3 is CASSQEDRVEYYEQYF. As DNA, the CDR3 is TGCGCCAGCAGCCAAGAGGACAGGGTGGAATATTACGAGCAGTACTTC.